Listed here are 2 T cell receptor beta chains from one sample, sequenced in a study of T-cell memory formation after mild COVID-19. TCRdb redid the calling of the 5' RACE reads with MiXCR, one entry per CDR3 protein. The sample shows approximately 82,000 distinct CDR3 sequences, about 13% of them seen only once. The sequenced sample consisted of PBMCs or a T cell subset sorted from them (not recorded which). The origin of the receptors is a man between 18 and 29 years old who had mild COVID-19 (a few samples of this study predate the infection). Cell type and time point are not known.

The chain carries TRBV7-9 and TRBJ1-2; TRBD1 agrees at 8 bases. The CDR3 runs to 14 residues. Germline assignment: CDR1 SEHNR and CDR2 FQNEAQ (reference sequence). V shed 6 bases, J shed 8 bases, and the junction held 11 bases outside the gene matches. CDR3 nucleotide sequence: TGTGCCAGCAGTTGGACAGGGTTCAGGGACGGCTACACCTTC. It yields the protein CASSWTGFRDGYTF.

This rearrangement joins TRBV7-2 to TRBJ2-3, with D tentatively TRBD1 (5 bases). CDR3 length equals 12 residues. Germline CDR1 SGHTA, CDR2 FQGNSA. Trimming left V 5 bases short and J 9 bases short, with 12 bases between. CDR3 loop: CASSPPGSTQYF. The DNA for the CDR3 is TGTGCCAGCAGCCCACCAGGGTCGACGCAGTATTTT.